One sample yielded the 26 T cell receptor beta chains listed below, sequenced in a study of cytomegalovirus exposure and HLA in healthy donors. This PCR relied on a set of 60 Vbeta primers and 13 Jbeta primers. The method was immunoSEQ multiplex PCR; TCRdb's version includes in-frame clones alone and lacks a portion of them. This sample carries tens of thousands of clones, around 8% of them seen once, and the ten largest clones take roughly 2%. The sequenced sample was PBMCs. The receptors derive from a man between 50 and 59 years old in good health and CMV-seronegative.

This clone showed up just a few times. CDR3 amino acids: CASMLAGSGDTQYF. The CDR3 region has the DNA TGTGCCAGCATGCTAGCGGGGAGCGGGGATACGCAGTATTTT. The J gene is TRBJ2-3, the V gene TRBV27, with 9 nucleotides matching TRBD2. Germline loops: CDR1 MNHEY, CDR2 SMNVEV (reference sequence). The CDR3 sequence is 14 residues long. The J segment lost 6 bases and the V segment lost 7 bases, leaving 8 bases of the junction unmatched.

This rearrangement joins TRBV6-5 to TRBJ2-5; a possible D gene is TRBD2 (6 bases). The V and J ends lost 5 bases and 5 bases respectively, with 15 bases between them. The germline V gene has CDR1 MNHEY and CDR2 SVGAGI. The CDR3 has 14 amino acids. The chain's CDR3 is CASSPELGGETQYF. The CDR3 coding sequence is TGTGCCAGCAGTCCCGAACTAGGAGGGGAGACCCAGTACTTC.

This clone turned up a few times. The J gene is TRBJ1-1, the V gene TRBV25-1, with D possibly TRBD1 on 5 matching bases. The CDR3 runs to 13 residues. CDR1 MGHDK and CDR2 SYGVNS come from the germline V gene. The V end was cut by 6 bases, the J end by 0 bases, with 8 bases between. The CDR3 spells CASRGLLNTEAFF. CDR3 nucleotides: TGTGCCAGCAGGGGGCTTTTGAACACTGAAGCTTTCTTT.

A note on this clone: At one of its ends the junction is not consistent with the germline gene, which may arise from a read error. The rearrangement links TRBV7-7 to TRBJ2-2, with D perhaps TRBD1 (6 bases). The CDR3 length is 13 residues. Per germline, CDR1 SSHAT and CDR2 FNYEAQ (reference sequence). The CDR3 here is CASSQGSTGELFF. The CDR3 region has the DNA TGTGCTAGCAGCCAGGGGAGCACCGGGGAGCTGTTTTTT.

This chain links TRBV28 with TRBJ1-1; TRBD1 matches 8 bases. This CDR3 is 14 amino acids long. Germline V gene data show CDR1 as MDHEN and CDR2 as SYDVKM. V dropped 4 bases and J dropped 5; count of bases not matched to a gene: 6. The CDR3 DNA reads TGTGCCAGCAGTTACCCCGGACAGGGAACTGAAGCTTTCTTT. Translated: CASSYPGQGTEAFF.

This clone was detected a few times. The chain is built from TRBV28 and TRBJ1-3; D perhaps matches TRBD1 (6 bases). V lost 6 bases, J lost 0 bases, and 18 bases lay in between. Germline V gene lookup returns CDR1 MDHEN and CDR2 SYDVKM. The length of the CDR3 is 17 residues. CDR3 protein: CASRTFQGTISGNTIYF. CDR3 coding DNA: TGTGCCAGCAGAACCTTCCAGGGGACTATCTCTGGAAACACCATATATTTT.

CDR3: CASRGTGNTGELFF. CDR3 coding DNA: TGTGCCAGCAGAGGGACAGGGAACACCGGGGAGCTGTTTTTT. The chain carries TRBV6-1 and TRBJ2-2; 8 bases match TRBD1. The CDR3 runs 14 residues. Per germline, CDR1 MNHNS and CDR2 SASEGT. V lost 6 bases and J lost 1; bases outside the gene matches: 1.

This clone was detected only a few times. V is TRBV6-1 and J is TRBJ2-2, with 11 bases aligning to TRBD1. From germline, CDR1 is MNHNS and CDR2 SASEGT. The CDR3 is made up of 14 amino acids. J gave up 8 bases and V 11 bases, and 10 bases lay outside the gene matches. CDR3: CALQGQGVKGELFF. The CDR3 nucleotides read TGTGCCTTACAGGGACAGGGGGTCAAGGGGGAGCTGTTTTTT.

The sample holds a few counts of this clone. V is TRBV5-1 and J is TRBJ2-1; 11 nucleotides align to TRBD1. Per the germline V gene, CDR1 is SGHRS and CDR2 is YFSETQ. This CDR3 is built from 16 residues. V was pared by 0 bases and J by 5 bases, with 4 bases of the junction left unmatched. The CDR3 coding sequence is TGCGCCAGCAGCTTGGGGACAGGGGGCGGTGACAATGAGCAGTTCTTC. Amino acid sequence: CASSLGTGGGDNEQFF.

The J gene is TRBJ1-1, the V gene TRBV7-8, with 10 nucleotides matching TRBD1. With 0 bases clipped from V and 3 bases from J, the junction kept 4 bases outside the gene matches. Looked up from germline, CDR1 is SGHVS and CDR2 is FQNEAQ. The CDR3 totals 16 residues. The CDR3 sequence is CASSLARTGGYTEAFF. The CDR3 DNA reads TGTGCCAGCAGCTTAGCGAGGACAGGGGGTTACACTGAAGCTTTCTTT.

The V gene is TRBV6-5, the J gene TRBJ1-2; no definite D call. The germline CDR1 and CDR2 sequences are MNHEY and SVGAGI. The V gene lost 7 bases and the J gene lost 3 bases, with 15 bases spanning the gap. The CDR3 totals 14 residues. CDR3 in amino acids: CASTPHNRDYGYTF. The CDR3 DNA sequence: TGTGCCAGCACCCCCCACAACCGGGACTATGGCTACACCTTC.

This clone was seen a handful of times. The gene calls are TRBV5-8 and TRBJ1-1, with 9 bases matching TRBD1. With 5 bases clipped from V and 3 bases from J, the junction kept 2 bases outside the gene matches. Germline V gene lookup returns CDR1 SGHTS and CDR2 YDEGEE. This CDR3 has 13 amino acids. The CDR3 DNA follows: TGTGCCAGCAGGGGACAGGGCTACACTGAAGCTTTCTTT. Its protein is CASRGQGYTEAFF.

The chain uses TRBV5-4 and TRBJ1-6; perhaps TRBD1 as D (6 bases). Germline V gene data show CDR1 as SGHNT and CDR2 as YYREEE (reference sequence). This CDR3 spans 13 amino acids. Trimming pared 4 bases from V and 7 bases from J, leaving 9 bases between. The CDR3 region has the DNA TGTGCCAGCAGCCGTGACAGGAATTCACCCCTCCACTTT. Translated, it gives CASSRDRNSPLHF.

This clone occurred a few times. This rearrangement joins TRBV27 to TRBJ2-3; D possibly corresponds to TRBD1 (5 bases). Germline loops: CDR1 MNHEY, CDR2 SMNVEV (reference sequence). V was shortened by 3 bases and J by 3 bases, with 10 bases between the two germline ends. The CDR3 is made up of 14 amino acids. The CDR3 region has the DNA TGTGCCAGCAGTTTGGGGCAGGTTACAGATACGCAGTATTTT. Protein product: CASSLGQVTDTQYF.

The chain recombines TRBV20-1 with TRBJ2-1; no definite D call. V was shortened by 3 bases and J by 4 bases, with 4 bases between the two germline ends. Germline CDR1 DFQATT, CDR2 SNEGSKA (reference sequence). The CDR3 sequence is 11 residues long. DNA for the CDR3: TGCAGTGCTAGTCTATACAATGAGCAGTTCTTC. It codes for CSASLYNEQFF.

This clone was detected only a few times. The rearrangement uses TRBV6-1 and TRBJ1-1, with D perhaps matching TRBD1 (6 bases). Deletions cut 6 bases from V and 0 bases from J, with 11 bases between. Germline assignment: CDR1 MNHNS and CDR2 SASEGT. The CDR3 consists of 14 residues. CDR3 in DNA: TGTGCCAGCAGGTGGGACAATATGAACACTGAAGCTTTCTTT. It encodes CASRWDNMNTEAFF.

The chain employs TRBV9 and TRBJ1-2; possible D gene TRBD1, 5 bases. Germline-derived CDR1 and CDR2 are SGDLS and YYNGEE. Trimming took 0 bases from V and 6 from J, leaving 15 bases between them. This CDR3 contains 15 residues. The CDR3 here is CASSVDHRSNDGYTF. CDR3 coding DNA: TGTGCCAGCAGCGTAGACCACAGGTCCAACGATGGCTACACCTTC.

The V and J genes are TRBV7-2 and TRBJ1-1, with a tentative D call TRBD1 (6 bases). This CDR3 spans 14 amino acids. Trimming left V 5 bases short and J 1 base short, with 11 bases between. The germline CDR1 and CDR2 sequences are SGHTA and FQGNSA. The CDR3 DNA sequence: TGTGCCAGCAGCCAGGGACACGCGAACACTGAAGCTTTCTTT. Amino acid sequence: CASSQGHANTEAFF.

This clone was seen a few times. This sequence joins TRBV4-3 and TRBJ2-1, with 7 bases fitting TRBD2. CDR3 size: 15 residues. V lost 0 bases and J lost 5; bases outside the gene matches: 4. Germline V lookup: CDR1 LGHNA, CDR2 YSLEER. CDR3 in amino acids: CASSQDIAGDNEQFF. In DNA, the CDR3 is TGCGCCAGCAGCCAAGATATCGCGGGAGACAATGAGCAGTTCTTC.

This clone was observed a few times. The chain carries TRBV29-1 and TRBJ2-7, with 11 bases matching TRBD2. Trimming removed 8 bases from V and 1 base from J; junction bases left unmatched: 7. CDR1 and CDR2 (germline): SQVTM, ANQGSEA. CDR3 length equals 14 residues. The CDR3 nucleotides read TGCAGCTTCCGGGGGACTAGCGGATCCTACGAGCAGTACTTC. It codes for CSFRGTSGSYEQYF.

The chain employs TRBV19 and TRBJ2-5; the match to TRBD2 covers 8 bases. Germline-derived CDR1 and CDR2 are LNHDA and SQIVND (reference sequence). There are 15 residues in the CDR3. With 7 bases clipped from V and 5 bases from J, the junction kept 12 bases outside the gene matches. The CDR3 is CASTSGGRSRETQYF. The CDR3 coding sequence is TGTGCCAGTACCTCCGGCGGGAGGTCGCGGGAGACCCAGTACTTC.

This clone was detected only a few times. The genes are TRBV28 and TRBJ2-5; 9 nucleotides align to TRBD1. This CDR3 has 14 amino acids. V was pared by 5 bases and J by 2 bases, with 3 bases of the junction left unmatched. Germline V gives CDR1 MDHEN, CDR2 SYDVKM. The chain's CDR3 is CASSRDRVQETQYF. CDR3 sequence (DNA): TGTGCCAGCAGTCGGGACAGGGTACAAGAGACCCAGTACTTC.

The chain joins TRBV2 to TRBJ2-1; a weak D match, TRBD2 (5 bases). The CDR3 length is 11 residues. Germline V gives CDR1 SNHLY, CDR2 FYNNEI. The V and J ends lost 6 bases and 9 bases respectively, with 9 bases between them. Here the CDR3 reads CASRTNREQFF. For the CDR3, the DNA is TGTGCCAGCAGGACTAACCGTGAGCAGTTCTTC.

This clone was detected only a few times. The rearrangement joins TRBV10-3 to TRBJ2-3, with TRBD2 as a possible D gene (5 bases). From germline, CDR1 is ENHRY and CDR2 SYGVKD. The germline V and J ends were trimmed by 10 bases and 0 bases, with 11 bases remaining between them. This CDR3 has 13 amino acids. The CDR3 DNA follows: TGTGCCACCTTCGGGGATAGCACAGATACGCAGTATTTT. Translating it yields CATFGDSTDTQYF.

The CDR3 DNA follows: TGTGCCAGCACTATAGGGACTAGTGGGGACAATGAGCAGTTCTTC. This sequence encodes CASTIGTSGDNEQFF. The gene calls are TRBV2 and TRBJ2-1, with 8 nucleotides matching TRBD2. CDR1 is SNHLY and CDR2 is FYNNEI in the germline V gene. V was clipped by 7 bases and J by 5 bases; unmatched bases: 10. This CDR3 is built from 15 residues. Variable domain in full (rest from reference TRBV2 and TRBJ2-1): EPEVTQTPSHQVTQMGQEVILRCVPISNHLYFYWYRQILGQKVEFLVSFYNNEISEKSEIFDDQFSVERPDGSNFTLKIRSTKLEDSAMYFCASTIGTSGDNEQFFGPGTRLTVL.

CDR3 sequence reads: CASSQDGREPAYEQYF. CDR3 DNA: TGCGCCAGCAGCCAAGACGGGCGGGAGCCGGCCTACGAGCAGTACTTC. J is TRBJ2-7 and V is TRBV4-1, with 7 nucleotides matching TRBD2. The CDR3 runs to 16 residues. The germline V gene has CDR1 MGHRA and CDR2 YSYEKL. The J segment lost 2 bases and the V segment lost 0 bases, leaving 7 bases of the junction unmatched.